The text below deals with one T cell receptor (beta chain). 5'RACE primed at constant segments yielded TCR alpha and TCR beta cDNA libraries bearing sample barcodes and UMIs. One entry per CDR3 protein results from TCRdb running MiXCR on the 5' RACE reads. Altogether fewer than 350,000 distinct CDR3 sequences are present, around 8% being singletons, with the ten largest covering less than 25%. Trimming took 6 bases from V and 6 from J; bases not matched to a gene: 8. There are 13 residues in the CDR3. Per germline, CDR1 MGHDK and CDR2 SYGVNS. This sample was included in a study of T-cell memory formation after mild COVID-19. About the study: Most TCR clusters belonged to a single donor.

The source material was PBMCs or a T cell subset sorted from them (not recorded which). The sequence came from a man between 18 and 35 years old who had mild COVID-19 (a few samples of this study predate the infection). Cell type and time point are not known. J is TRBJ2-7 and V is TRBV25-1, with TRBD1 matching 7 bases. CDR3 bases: TGTGCCAGCAGGAGCTCGACAGGGAGCGAGCAGTACTTC. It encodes CASRSSTGSEQYF.